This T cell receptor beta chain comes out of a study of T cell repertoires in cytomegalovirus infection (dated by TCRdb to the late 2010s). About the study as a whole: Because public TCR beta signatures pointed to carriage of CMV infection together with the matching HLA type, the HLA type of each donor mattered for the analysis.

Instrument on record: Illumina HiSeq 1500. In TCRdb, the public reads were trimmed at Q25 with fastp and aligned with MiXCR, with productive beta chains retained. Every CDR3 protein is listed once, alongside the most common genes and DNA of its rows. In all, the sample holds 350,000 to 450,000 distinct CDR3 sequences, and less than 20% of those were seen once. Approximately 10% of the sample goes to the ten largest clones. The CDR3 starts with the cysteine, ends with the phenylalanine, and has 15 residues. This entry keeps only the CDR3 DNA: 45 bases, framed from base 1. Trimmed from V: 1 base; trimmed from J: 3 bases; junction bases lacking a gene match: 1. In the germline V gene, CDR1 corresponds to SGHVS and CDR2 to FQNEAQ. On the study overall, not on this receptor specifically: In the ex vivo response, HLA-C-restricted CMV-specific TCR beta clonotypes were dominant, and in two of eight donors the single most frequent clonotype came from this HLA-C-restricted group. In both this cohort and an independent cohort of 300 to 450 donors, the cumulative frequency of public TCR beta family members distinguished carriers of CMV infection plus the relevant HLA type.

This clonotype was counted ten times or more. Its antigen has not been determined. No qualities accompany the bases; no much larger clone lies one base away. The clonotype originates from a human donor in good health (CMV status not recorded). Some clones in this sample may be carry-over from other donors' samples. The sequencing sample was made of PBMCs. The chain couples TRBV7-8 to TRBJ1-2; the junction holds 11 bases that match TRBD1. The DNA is TGTGCCAGCAGCTTAGGGACAGGGGGCCACTATGGCTACACCTTC. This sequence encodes CASSLGTGGHYGYTF.